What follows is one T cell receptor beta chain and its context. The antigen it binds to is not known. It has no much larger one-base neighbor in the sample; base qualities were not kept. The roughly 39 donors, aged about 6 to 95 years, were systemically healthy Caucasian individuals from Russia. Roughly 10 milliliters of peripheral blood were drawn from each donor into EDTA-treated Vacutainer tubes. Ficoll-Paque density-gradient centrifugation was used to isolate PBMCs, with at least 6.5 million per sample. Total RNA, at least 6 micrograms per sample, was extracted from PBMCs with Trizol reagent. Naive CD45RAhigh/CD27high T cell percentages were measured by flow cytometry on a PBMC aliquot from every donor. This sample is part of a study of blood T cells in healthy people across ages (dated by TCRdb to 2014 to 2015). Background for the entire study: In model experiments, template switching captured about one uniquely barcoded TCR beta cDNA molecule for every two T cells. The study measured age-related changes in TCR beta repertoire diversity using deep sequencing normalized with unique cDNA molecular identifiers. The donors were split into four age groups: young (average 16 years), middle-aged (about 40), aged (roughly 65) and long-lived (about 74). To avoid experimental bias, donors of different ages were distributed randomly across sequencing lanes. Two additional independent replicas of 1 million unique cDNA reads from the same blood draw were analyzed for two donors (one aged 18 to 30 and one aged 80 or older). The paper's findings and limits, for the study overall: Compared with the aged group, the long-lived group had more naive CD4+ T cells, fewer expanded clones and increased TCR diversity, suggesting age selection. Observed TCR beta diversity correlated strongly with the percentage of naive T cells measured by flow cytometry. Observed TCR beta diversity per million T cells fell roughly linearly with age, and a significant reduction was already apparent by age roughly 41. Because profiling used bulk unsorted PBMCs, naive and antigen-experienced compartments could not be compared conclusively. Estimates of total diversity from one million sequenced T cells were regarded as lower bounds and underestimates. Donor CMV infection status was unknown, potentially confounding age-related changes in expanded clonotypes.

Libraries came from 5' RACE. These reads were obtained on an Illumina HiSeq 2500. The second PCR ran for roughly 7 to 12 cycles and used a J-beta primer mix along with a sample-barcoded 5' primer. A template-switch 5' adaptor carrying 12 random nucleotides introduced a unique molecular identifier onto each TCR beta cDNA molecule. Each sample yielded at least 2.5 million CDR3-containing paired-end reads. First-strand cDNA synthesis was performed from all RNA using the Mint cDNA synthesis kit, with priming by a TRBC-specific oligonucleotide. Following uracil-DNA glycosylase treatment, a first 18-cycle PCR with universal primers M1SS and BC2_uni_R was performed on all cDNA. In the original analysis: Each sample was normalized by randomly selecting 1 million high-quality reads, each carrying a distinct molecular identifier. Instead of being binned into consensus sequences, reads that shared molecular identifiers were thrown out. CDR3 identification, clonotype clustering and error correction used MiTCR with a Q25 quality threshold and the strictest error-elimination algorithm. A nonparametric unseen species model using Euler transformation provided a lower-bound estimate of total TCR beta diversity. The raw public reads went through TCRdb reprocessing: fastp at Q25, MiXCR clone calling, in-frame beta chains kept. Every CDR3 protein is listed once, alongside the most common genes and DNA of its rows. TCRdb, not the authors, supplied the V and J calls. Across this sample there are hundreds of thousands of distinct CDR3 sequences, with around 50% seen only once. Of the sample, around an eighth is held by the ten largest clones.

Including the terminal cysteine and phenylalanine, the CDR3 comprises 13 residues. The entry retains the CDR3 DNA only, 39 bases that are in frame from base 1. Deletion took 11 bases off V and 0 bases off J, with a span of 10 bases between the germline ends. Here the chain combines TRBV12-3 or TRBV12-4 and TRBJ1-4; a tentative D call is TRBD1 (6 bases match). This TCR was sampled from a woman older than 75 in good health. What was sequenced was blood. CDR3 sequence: CAPGVPTNEKLFF. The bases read TGTGCCCCAGGGGTCCCAACTAATGAAAAACTGTTTTTT.